This is a list of T cell receptor beta chains from one sample in a study of response to subunit inactivated influenza vaccine. TCRdb recomputed calls from the RT-PCR reads with MiXCR, one row per CDR3 protein. The data contain roughly 710,000 distinct CDR3 sequences, 14% of them seen just once; the ten biggest clones take up roughly 7.6%. The source material was PBMCs from blood, sampled about 14 days before vaccination. These receptor sequences come from a man in his fifties who received an inactivated influenza vaccine. Each CDR3 is given with its conserved first and last residue. The D gene is left open where the match is weak. Some rows mark clone size as missing; the rest say once, few, many or name a class of expanded clone.

V: TRBV28; J: TRBJ2-5; D: -; size: -; DNA: TGTGCCAGCAGTTTGGGGTGGGGCAGGGGAGAACAAGAGACCCAGTACTTC; CDR3: CASSLGWGRGEQETQYF
V: TRBV7-2; J: TRBJ2-2; D: -; size: -; DNA: TGTGCCAGCAGCTCCTCGACTAGGACCGGGGAGCTGTTTTTT; CDR3: CASSSSTRTGELFF
V: TRBV6-1; J: TRBJ2-3; D: -; size: -; DNA: TGTGCCAGCGCCCCGGACAGAAGCACAGATACGCAGTATTTT; CDR3: CASAPDRSTDTQYF
V: TRBV4-2; J: TRBJ2-3; D: TRBD2; size: -; DNA: TGTGCCAGCAGCCAAGAAGGGACTAGCGGGAGCGCGAATACGCAGTATTTT; CDR3: CASSQEGTSGSANTQYF
V: TRBV11-2; J: TRBJ2-7; D: -; size: many; DNA: TGTGCCAGCAGCTTACTCCAGGGAGTCTACGAGCAGTACTTC; CDR3: CASSLLQGVYEQYF
V: TRBV6-2/TRBV6-3; J: TRBJ1-1; D: -; size: few; DNA: TGTGCCAGCACCACCGGGTGGCCGAACACTGAAGCTTTCTTT; CDR3: CASTTGWPNTEAFF
V: TRBV27; J: TRBJ2-1; D: -; size: -; DNA: TGTGCCAGCAGTCACCCCGACCTCTACAATGAGCAGTTCTTC; CDR3: CASSHPDLYNEQFF
V: TRBV2; J: TRBJ2-1; D: -; size: -; DNA: TGTGCCAGCAGCGAGTTGGGGGTTTCGTTCTTC; CDR3: CASSELGVSFF
V: TRBV20-1; J: TRBJ2-5; D: -; size: few; DNA: TGCAGTGCTAGAGTTTTCAACCAAGAGACCCAGTACTTC; CDR3: CSARVFNQETQYF
V: TRBV4-1; J: TRBJ2-1; D: -; size: few; DNA: TGCGCCAGCAGCCAAGTTCGACGTGCGTTGTCCTACAATGAGCAGTTCTTC; CDR3: CASSQVRRALSYNEQFF
V: TRBV12-3/TRBV12-4; J: TRBJ2-5; D: -; size: few; DNA: TGTGCCAGCAGACCCCCGGGGGCGGGGAACCAAGAGACCCAGTACTTC; CDR3: CASRPPGAGNQETQYF
V: TRBV10-3; J: TRBJ1-2; D: -; size: few; DNA: TGTGCCATCAGTCAGGGGTCGGATAACTATGGCTACACCTTC; CDR3: CAISQGSDNYGYTF
V: TRBV7-2; J: TRBJ2-1; D: TRBD2; size: few; DNA: TGTGCCAGCAGCAGTAGCGGGAGTATGGGTGAGCAGTTCTTC; CDR3: CASSSSGSMGEQFF
V: TRBV5-1; J: TRBJ2-3; D: TRBD2; size: few; DNA: TGCGCCAGCAGCTGGCTAGCGGAAGATACGCAGTATTTT; CDR3: CASSWLAEDTQYF
V: TRBV3-1; J: TRBJ2-7; D: -; size: many; DNA: TGTGCCAGCAGCCAAGTAAACTACGAGCAGTACTTC; CDR3: CASSQVNYEQYF
V: TRBV6-1; J: TRBJ2-4; D: -; size: few; DNA: TGTGCCAGCAGTGAAATAGGGTCCAACATTCAGTACTTC; CDR3: CASSEIGSNIQYF
V: TRBV19; J: TRBJ2-7; D: TRBD1; size: few; DNA: TGTGCCAGTAGTATGGGCCCACGGACAGGTACCTACGAGCAGTACTTC; CDR3: CASSMGPRTGTYEQYF
V: TRBV4-1; J: TRBJ2-1; D: TRBD1; size: few; DNA: TGCGCCAGCAGCCAAGGACAGGGTTCCGATGAGCAGTTCTTC; CDR3: CASSQGQGSDEQFF
V: TRBV12-3/TRBV12-4; J: TRBJ1-2; D: -; size: few; DNA: TGTGCCAGCAGTCCGCGGCAGTTAACCCGGACTAACTATGGCTACACCTTC; CDR3: CASSPRQLTRTNYGYTF
V: TRBV20-1; J: TRBJ1-2; D: -; size: -; DNA: TGCAGTGCCCCTCGGGCAGGGGTTTACTATGGCTACACCTTC; CDR3: CSAPRAGVYYGYTF